Detailed here is one T cell receptor (beta chain). Its antigen is as yet unknown. From RNA transcripts, TCR beta CDR3 regions were amplified. A first-round RT-PCR of the TCR CDR3 used the HTBI primer set. Each CDR3 protein is one row after TCRdb ran MiXCR on the multiplex PCR reads. The data contain approximately 320,000 distinct CDR3 sequences, 16% of them singletons. These data belong to a study of T cells in Graves' hyperthyroidism and ophthalmopathy. Study-level results: The majority of expanded thyroid clonotypes above 0.001 also appeared in blood.

Germline V gene sequence: CDR1 DFQATT, CDR2 SNEGSKA (reference sequence). CDR3 length: 13 amino acids. The junction had 3 bases not matched to a gene; V was cut back by 3 bases and J by 3 bases. These patients, aged 18 to 65, had recently diagnosed hyperthyroidism lasting under 2 months. Diagnosis relied on clinical symptoms, serum thyroxine and TRAb, thyroid ultrasound and orbital computed tomography. Fresh 10 ml peripheral blood yielded PBMCs. V and J are TRBV20-1 and TRBJ2-5; 8 bases fit TRBD2. The source material was blood. The sequence was obtained from a man aged 25-45 years with Graves' hyperthyroidism. The CDR3 loop is CSARVLAEETQYF. The CDR3 nucleotides read TGCAGTGCTAGGGTACTAGCGGAAGAGACCCAGTACTTC.